This TCR beta chain was recovered during a study of brain metastases from non-small cell lung cancer (dated by TCRdb to the late 2010s). About the investigation overall: The immune microenvironment of paired resected primary tumors and brain metastases from non-small-cell lung cancer patients was profiled.

Library generation was performed with the immunoSEQ multiplex PCR assay. Sequencing of the T-cell receptor beta chain repertoire was carried out together with a 770-gene immune expression panel. As stored in TCRdb, this immuneACCESS dataset retains in-frame rearrangements with V and J assigned. A fraction of the clones does not appear; measured against another copy, unresolved V genes explain less than half of the discrepancy, and the remainder lacks a known reason. Here the sample has approximately 1,500 clones; about four fifths occur a single time. The ten most abundant clones make up approximately 9.7% of the sample. The CDR3, cysteine through phenylalanine, is 16 amino acids long. Here the CDR3 DNA is all that survives: 48 bases in frame from base 1. Trimming costs V 6 bases and J 6 bases, and their ends lie 23 bases apart. Reading the germline V gene (reference sequence) gives CDR1 LNHDA and CDR2 SQIVND.

Notes on this clone: Its antigen remains undetermined. No base quality values were provided; no much bigger clone lies one nucleotide off.

A total of 30 to 45 patients with non-small-cell lung cancer that had been surgically resected, each with specimens from both a primary tumor and a brain metastasis, made up the cohort. The material sequenced was tumor-adjacent normal tissue. The V and J genes are TRBV19 and TRBJ1-2; too little of a D gene remains to name it. The clonotype was recovered from a donor over 35 with non-small cell lung cancer. The CDR3 reads as follows: CASSFSALSSGDGYTF. The base sequence is TGTGCCAGTAGCTTCTCAGCCTTATCCTCTGGGGATGGCTACACCTTC.